A selection of T cell receptor beta chains follows, all from one sample in a study of CD8+ T cells in alopecia areata. TCRdb keeps only in-frame clones here, not all; method: immunoSEQ multiplex PCR. The sample includes fewer than 80,000 clones, roughly 60% of them seen just once. The specimen was CD8+ T cells sorted from blood, collected at week 0. The origin of the receptors is a human donor with alopecia areata. The CDR3 runs from the conserved cysteine through the conserved F or W. For some rows the clone size is stated as once, few or many, or as a class when expanded; others skip it.

V | size | CDR3
TRBV4-2 | NA | CASSQVEPSTDTQYF
TRBV30 | NA | CAWSRLATYNEQFF
TRBV29-1 | NA | CSAPLQGTEAFF
TRBV6-5 | NA | CASKPLTLSYNEQFF
TRBV7-9 | NA | CASSLPGQGVDEQFF
TRBV27 | NA | CASSHGQAEAFF
TRBV9 | NA | CASSELAGSGNEQFF
TRBV7-9 | NA | CASRRTGYGYTF
TRBV2 | NA | CASRNGPNQETQYF
TRBV6-5 | NA | CASSYSGGDGYTF
TRBV7-9 | once | CASSLGTGYGYTF
TRBV9 | NA | CASSVGGVPTETQYF
TRBV29-1 | NA | CSGRLGGYNEQFF
TRBV27 | NA | CASSVQVDYEQYF
TRBV7-9 | NA | CASSSPDTSNYGYTF
TRBV27 | NA | CASSFSYNEQFF
TRBV5-1 | NA | CASSKGLAAQETQYF
TRBV2 | NA | CASSDQLAGPYNEQFF
TRBV13 | NA | CASSVAGLAGDSWGTDTQYF
TRBV4-3 | NA | CASSQAGSYNEQFF
TRBV9 | few | CASSVAEAYEQYF
TRBV29-1 | NA | CSVDYDPDRVRTDTQYF
TRBV10-3 | NA | CAISEATDLGETQYF
TRBV29-1 | few | CSVGGASYNEQFF
TRBV15 | NA | CATSSSSGRAYNEQFF
TRBV6-5 | NA | CASSSEDTLGGYEQYF
TRBV29-1 | NA | CSVGRGNQPQHF
TRBV5-1 | NA | CASSLVADGAYEQYF
TRBV2 | NA | CASSPRLSLAKNIQYF
TRBV2 | NA | CASPERGTDTQYF
TRBV5-6 | few | CASSLALADGRETQYF
TRBV2 | NA | CASSLSAALGEKLFF
TRBV25-1 | NA | CASSEYGQGSPLHF